This T cell receptor beta chain was retrieved from a study of blood T cell repertoires in COVID-19. Study overall: COVID-19 samples collected from the United States, Italy and Spain covered acute and convalescent phases. In each case, the material was cDNA or gDNA derived from T cells, B-cell-depleted T cells, or PBMCs.

Methods used by the authors: Amplification of reference gene primers was used by the study to estimate nucleated cell counts. Assay: immunoSEQ multiplex PCR; the TCRdb copy retains only in-frame clones and omits some. D and trimming come from the DNA, and the V and J calls and clone size come from that table. This sample yields 75,000 to 100,000 clones, of which around four fifths are seen a single time; about an eighth belongs to the top ten. The length of the CDR3 is 10 residues. CDR1 and CDR2 (germline): DFQATT, SNEGSKA (reference sequence). V dropped 0 bases and J dropped 12 bases, with 6 bases sitting between them.

The receptor's source is a human donor in a cohort sampled during active COVID-19. The V and J genes are TRBV20-1 and TRBJ2-1; D ambiguous. The sequencing sample was made of peripheral blood. The CDR3 sequence is CSAREYVQFF. The CDR3 DNA reads as TGCAGTGCTAGAGAATATGTGCAGTTCTTC.